This T cell receptor (beta chain) came from a study of shared clonotypes between healthy human individuals. Whole-study results and caveats: Naive subsets typically showed greater estimated richness than memory subsets.

V lost 0 bases and J 2 bases, leaving 7 bases between the germline ends. This CDR3 comprises 14 residues. Germline V gene lookup returns CDR1 LNHDA and CDR2 SQIVND (reference sequence). The repertoire was sequenced with immunoSEQ multiplex PCR; TCRdb's copy has only in-frame clones and lacks some. Here the sample spans 2,100,000 or so clones, 90% to 96% being singletons. A note on this clone: Its antigen is as yet unknown.

What was sequenced was naive CD4+ T cells sorted from blood. Subset given: CD45RA+ positively selected. This TCR came from a man aged 18 to 35 in good health. The gene calls are TRBV19 and TRBJ2-5; unclear D gene. CDR3 DNA sequence: TGTGCCAGTAGTATAGAAAATCAGCAAGAGACCCAGTACTTC. Amino acid sequence: CASSIENQQETQYF.